This T cell receptor beta chain comes out of a study of regulatory T cells in long-lasting Graves disease. TCR beta libraries were built with iRepertoire HTBI primers and Arm-PCR of CDR3 regions. TCRdb re-called the multiplex PCR reads with MiXCR, one entry per CDR3 protein. The sample has 350,000 to 500,000 distinct CDR3 sequences, roughly a fifth seen once; the top ten hold 14%. Time point noted: persistent/refractory GD, antithyroid drugs over 5 years with positive TRAb. The TCR library used RNA extracted from PBMCs. There are 15 residues in the CDR3. Trimming pared 6 bases from V and 5 bases from J, leaving 19 bases between. Germline CDR1 is MDHEN and CDR2 is SYDVKM. This clonotype was seen ten or more times.

This receptor was identified in a female donor with Graves disease. The sample consisted of peripheral blood mononuclear cells (PBMCs), taken when the disease was refractory, from a patient treated with antithyroid drugs. J is TRBJ2-5 and V is TRBV28, with D possibly matching TRBD2 (6 bases). CDR3 DNA sequence: TGTGCCAGCAGCCGCCGTGGGGGGATGGGGGAGACCCAGTACTTC. It yields the protein CASSRRGGMGETQYF.